These T cell receptor beta chains were read from a single sample in a study of radiotherapy plus CTLA-4 blockade in lung cancer. Measured with immunoSEQ multiplex PCR; TCRdb has only the in-frame clones, and not every one. This sample has 85,000 to 100,000 clones, with approximately 75% found just once. Here the sequenced sample was peripheral blood, taken from a patient treated with radiotherapy plus ipilimumab. Every receptor here comes from a human donor with non-small cell lung cancer that progressed on radiotherapy plus ipilimumab. Both conserved end residues are part of each CDR3. D genes are given only for firm matches. The size field is filled for only some rows; it gives once, few, many or a size class.

clone_size,v_call,j_call,d_call,cdr3_nt,cdr3_aa
NA,TRBV29-1,TRBJ2-5,NA,TGCAGCGTTGAAGTGGGCAGTTCGGCGGGGGAGACCCAGTACTTC,CSVEVGSSAGETQYF
NA,TRBV11-2,TRBJ2-1,NA,TGTGCCAGCAGCCCAGGGGCCGAGTCCTACAATGAGCAGTTCTTC,CASSPGAESYNEQFF
NA,TRBV7-2,TRBJ2-7,NA,TGTGCCAGCAGCAGGGCTCAACTATACGAGCAGTACTTC,CASSRAQLYEQYF
few,TRBV5-1,TRBJ1-2,NA,TGCGCCAGCAGCTTGGACAGGGACTACTATGGCTACACCTTC,CASSLDRDYYGYTF
NA,TRBV7-2,TRBJ1-6,TRBD1,TGTGCCAGCAGCTGGGACAGGGAGACCCTCCACTTT,CASSWDRETLHF
once,TRBV5-1,TRBJ1-5,NA,TGCGCCAGCAGCCGGGACGGGGACGATCAGCCCCAGCATTTT,CASSRDGDDQPQHF
NA,TRBV6-1,TRBJ1-5,NA,TGTGCCAGCAGACACCGGGGACTAAATCAGCCCCAGCATTTT,CASRHRGLNQPQHF
NA,TRBV19,TRBJ2-2,TRBD2,TGTGCCAGTGGACCTCTACGGCTAGCGGGAATAAAAACCGGGGAGCTGTTTTTT,CASGPLRLAGIKTGELFF
once,TRBV5-4,TRBJ2-5,TRBD2,TGTGCCAGCAGCTTGGAGGAGCGGGGGGGGGAAGAGACCCAGTACTTC,CASSLEERGGEETQYF
NA,TRBV15,TRBJ1-1,NA,TGTGCCACCAGCGAGGGGAGGGTTACTGAAGCTTTCTTT,CATSEGRVTEAFF
few,TRBV19,TRBJ1-5,NA,TGTGCCAGTAGTCATCAGCCCCAGCATTTT,CASSHQPQHF
NA,TRBV2,TRBJ2-7,NA,TGTGCCAGCAGTGAAGACCGAGGGGGCTCCTACGAGCAGTACTTC,CASSEDRGGSYEQYF
NA,TRBV9,TRBJ2-1,TRBD2,TGTGCCAGCAGCGTAGAGGGGACTAGCACGGATGAGCAGTTCTTC,CASSVEGTSTDEQFF
NA,TRBV4-2,TRBJ2-1,TRBD2,TGTGCCAGCAGCCAAGATGGGGGGGATGAGCAGTTCTTC,CASSQDGGDEQFF
NA,TRBV9,TRBJ2-1,TRBD2,TGTGCCAGCAGCGTTCCCGTAGCGGGAACTTCCTACAATGAGCAGTTCTTC,CASSVPVAGTSYNEQFF
NA,TRBV19,TRBJ1-2,NA,TGTGCCAGCCCCTACCCGGCGGACGATGGCTACACCTTC,CASPYPADDGYTF
medium-sized,TRBV4-3,TRBJ1-3,TRBD1,TGCGCCAGCAGCCAAGATTCCGGGACAGGGGGTGAAAACACCATATATTTT,CASSQDSGTGGENTIYF
NA,TRBV5-6,TRBJ2-2,NA,TGTGCCAGCAGCCTGGGCATTGGAGCGGCGAACACCGGGGAGCTGTTTTTT,CASSLGIGAANTGELFF
many,TRBV5-1,TRBJ2-7,NA,TGCGCCAGCAGCCGCTCAGACTCCTACGAGCAGTACTTC,CASSRSDSYEQYF
NA,TRBV9,TRBJ1-1,NA,TGTGCCAGCAGCGTAGGGGACGGGCCCAACACTGAAGCTTTCTTT,CASSVGDGPNTEAFF
NA,TRBV2,TRBJ2-5,NA,TGTGCCAGCAGTGAAGGAGCTCCAGAGACCCAGTACTTC,CASSEGAPETQYF
NA,TRBV27,TRBJ1-2,NA,TGTGCCAGCAGTTTACGTCGGACACTTAACTATGGCTACACCTTC,CASSLRRTLNYGYTF
once,TRBV30,TRBJ2-2,NA,TGTGCCTGGAGTGTAGGTGGGCACCCCACCGGGGAGCTGTTTTTT,CAWSVGGHPTGELFF
NA,TRBV28,TRBJ2-3,NA,TGTGCCAGCAGTCCGGACAGCAGTCCAGATACGCAGTATTTT,CASSPDSSPDTQYF
NA,TRBV2,TRBJ1-2,NA,TGTGCCAGCAGAGAAGGATCCGACTATGGCTACACCTTC,CASREGSDYGYTF
NA,TRBV5-6,TRBJ2-2,NA,TGTGCCAGCAGCTTTGGGGGATACACCGGGGAGCTGTTTTTT,CASSFGGYTGELFF
NA,TRBV7-6,TRBJ2-1,NA,TGTGCCAGCAGCTTAGGGGGTACCCACGGCAATGAGCAGTTCTTC,CASSLGGTHGNEQFF
NA,TRBV5-1,TRBJ2-1,NA,TGCGCCAGCAGCTTCGAGACAGTAAACAATGAGCAGTTCTTC,CASSFETVNNEQFF
NA,TRBV10-2,TRBJ1-5,NA,TGCGCCAGCAGTGATAATGTGGGCAATCAGCCCCAGCATTTT,CASSDNVGNQPQHF